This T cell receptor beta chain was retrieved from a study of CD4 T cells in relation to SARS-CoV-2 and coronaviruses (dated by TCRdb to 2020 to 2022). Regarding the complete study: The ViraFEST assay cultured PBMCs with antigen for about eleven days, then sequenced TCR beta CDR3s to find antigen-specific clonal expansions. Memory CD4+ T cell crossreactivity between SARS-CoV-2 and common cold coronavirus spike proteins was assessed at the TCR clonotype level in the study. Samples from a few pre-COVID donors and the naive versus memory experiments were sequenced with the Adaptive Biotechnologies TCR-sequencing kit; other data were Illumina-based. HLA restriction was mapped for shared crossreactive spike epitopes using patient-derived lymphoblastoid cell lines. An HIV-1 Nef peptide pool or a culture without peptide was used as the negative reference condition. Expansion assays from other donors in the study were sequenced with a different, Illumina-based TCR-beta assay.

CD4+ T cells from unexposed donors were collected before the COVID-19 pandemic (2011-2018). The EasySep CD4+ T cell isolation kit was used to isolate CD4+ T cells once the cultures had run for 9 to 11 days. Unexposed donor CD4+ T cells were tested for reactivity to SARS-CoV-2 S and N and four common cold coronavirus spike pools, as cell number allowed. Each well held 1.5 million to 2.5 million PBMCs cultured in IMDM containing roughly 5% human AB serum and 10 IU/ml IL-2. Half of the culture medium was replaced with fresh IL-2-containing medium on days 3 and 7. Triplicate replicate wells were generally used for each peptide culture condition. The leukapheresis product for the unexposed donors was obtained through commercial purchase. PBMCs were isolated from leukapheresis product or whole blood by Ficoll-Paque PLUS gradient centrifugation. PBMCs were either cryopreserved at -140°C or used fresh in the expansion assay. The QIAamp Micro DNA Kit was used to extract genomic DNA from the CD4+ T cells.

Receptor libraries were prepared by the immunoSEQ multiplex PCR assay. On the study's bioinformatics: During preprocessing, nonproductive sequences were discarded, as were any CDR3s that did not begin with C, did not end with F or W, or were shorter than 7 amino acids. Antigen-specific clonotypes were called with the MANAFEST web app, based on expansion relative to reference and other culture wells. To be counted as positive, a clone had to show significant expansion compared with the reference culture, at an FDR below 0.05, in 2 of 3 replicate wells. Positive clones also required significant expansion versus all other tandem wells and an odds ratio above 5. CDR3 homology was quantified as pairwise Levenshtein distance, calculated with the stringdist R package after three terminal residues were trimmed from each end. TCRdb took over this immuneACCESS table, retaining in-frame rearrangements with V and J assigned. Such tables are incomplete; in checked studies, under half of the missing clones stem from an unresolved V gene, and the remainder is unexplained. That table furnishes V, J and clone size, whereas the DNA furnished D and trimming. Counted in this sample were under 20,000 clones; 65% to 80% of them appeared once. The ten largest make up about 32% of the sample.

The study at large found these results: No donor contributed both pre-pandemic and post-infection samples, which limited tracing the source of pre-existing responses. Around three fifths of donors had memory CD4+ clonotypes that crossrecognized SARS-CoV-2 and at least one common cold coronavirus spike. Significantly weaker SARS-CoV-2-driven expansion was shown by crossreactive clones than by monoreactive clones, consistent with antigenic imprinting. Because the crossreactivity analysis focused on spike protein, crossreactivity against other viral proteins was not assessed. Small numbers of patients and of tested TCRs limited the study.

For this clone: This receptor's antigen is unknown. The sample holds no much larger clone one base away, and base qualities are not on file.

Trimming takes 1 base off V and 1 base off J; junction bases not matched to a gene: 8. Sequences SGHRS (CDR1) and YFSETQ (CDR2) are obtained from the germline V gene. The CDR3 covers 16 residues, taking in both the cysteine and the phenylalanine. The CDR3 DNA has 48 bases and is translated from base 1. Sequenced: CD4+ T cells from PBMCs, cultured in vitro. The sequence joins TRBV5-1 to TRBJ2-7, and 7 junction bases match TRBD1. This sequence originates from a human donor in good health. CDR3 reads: CASSLLAGTASYEQYF. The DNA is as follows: TGCGCCAGCAGCTTGTTGGCTGGGACAGCGTCCTACGAGCAGTACTTC.